These 5 T cell receptor beta chains were all obtained from the same sample, sequenced in a study of shared clonotypes between healthy human individuals. The table came from immunoSEQ multiplex PCR; TCRdb's copy has only in-frame clones and leaves some out. The sample lists around 2,000,000 clones; 90% to 95% were seen once. Sequenced: naive CD4+ T cells sorted from blood. Subset: CD45RA+ positively selected. Receptors were obtained from a man younger than 35 in good health.

This clone was found once. The rearrangement uses TRBV6-4 and TRBJ1-2; 7 bases align to TRBD1. Germline V gene sequence: CDR1 MRHNA, CDR2 SNTAGT. V was clipped by 0 bases and J by 8 bases; unmatched bases: 6. The CDR3 consists of 14 residues. The CDR3 region is CASSDSQGVGGYTF. In nucleotides, the CDR3 is TGTGCCAGCAGTGACTCGCAGGGGGTGGGCGGCTACACCTTC.

The rearrangement joins TRBV6-5 to TRBJ1-2, with TRBD1 as a possible D gene (5 bases). From germline, CDR1 is MNHEY and CDR2 SVGAGI. This CDR3 contains 14 residues. The V gene lost 5 bases and the J gene lost 4 bases, with 14 bases spanning the gap. The CDR3 reads CASSPRGAGYGYTF. The DNA of the CDR3 is TGTGCCAGCAGTCCGAGGGGTGCGGGCTATGGCTACACCTTC.

The V call is TRBV27, the J call TRBJ2-1; no reliable D call. Trimming removed 8 bases from V and 4 bases from J, with 15 bases in between. CDR3 size: 14 residues. Germline V gene lookup returns CDR1 MNHEY and CDR2 SMNVEV (reference sequence). The CDR3 DNA reads TGTGCCAGCCCTAGTTCCACTGGGTACAATGAGCAGTTCTTC. Encoded protein: CASPSSTGYNEQFF.

Details on this clone: Just one base apart from a much larger clone, this may be a read error. This chain joins TRBV6-1 and TRBJ1-5; 9 positions match TRBD1. The germline gives CDR1 MNHNS, CDR2 SASEGT. Trimming cost V 4 bases and J 2 bases; bases outside gene matches: 0. CDR3 size: 14 residues. The CDR3 DNA is TGTGCCAGCAGTGGGACAGGGGGCAATCAGCCCCAGCATTTT. This encodes CASSGTGGNQPQHF.

The CDR3 coding sequence is TGTGCCAGCAGCCAAGAATTCCCGGACGGTCGCAATCAGCCCCAGCATTTT. Its translation is CASSQEFPDGRNQPQHF. The rearrangement links TRBV14 to TRBJ1-5; no clear D. The CDR3 covers 17 residues. V was pared by 0 bases and J by 2 bases, with 14 bases between. Germline-derived CDR1 and CDR2 are SGHDN and FVKESK.